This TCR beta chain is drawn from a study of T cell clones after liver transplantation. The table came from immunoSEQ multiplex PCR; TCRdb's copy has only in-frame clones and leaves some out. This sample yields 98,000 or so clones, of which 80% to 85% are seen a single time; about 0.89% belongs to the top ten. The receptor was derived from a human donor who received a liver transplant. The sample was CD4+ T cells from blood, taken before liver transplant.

The CDR3 coding sequence is TGTGCCAGCAGCCCAAGGACACGAACCTACGAGCAGTACTTC. Amino acid sequence: CASSPRTRTYEQYF. The J gene is TRBJ2-7, the V gene TRBV7-2, with D maybe TRBD1 (5 bases). Germline V gene sequence: CDR1 SGHTA, CDR2 FQGNSA. CDR3 length equals 14 residues. Trimming took 5 bases from V and 2 from J, leaving 13 bases between them. Supplemented by reference TRBV7-2 and TRBJ2-7, the full variable domain reads GAGVSQSPSNKVTEKGKDVELRCDPISGHTALYWYRQSLGQGLEFLIYFQGNSAPDKSGLPSDRFSAERTGGSVSTLTIQRTQQEDSAVYLCASSPRTRTYEQYFGPGTRLTVT.